This T cell receptor (beta chain) emerged from a study of tumor-infiltrating lymphocytes in localized non-small cell lung cancer. With V trimmed by 4 bases and J by 5 bases, 6 bases remained unmatched. CDR1 and CDR2 (germline): MNHNS, SASEGT. The CDR3 contains 14 residues. Measured with immunoSEQ multiplex PCR; TCRdb has only the in-frame clones, and not every one. The sample comprises more than 9,000 clones, approximately 64% of which are singletons, and around 9.1% rests with the top ten. This clone was observed a handful of times. The sample comprised lung tumor tissue. The genes are TRBV6-1 and TRBJ2-7, with 9 bases fitting TRBD2. The clonotype was recovered from a human donor with non-small cell lung cancer. The CDR3: CASSVYLAGNEQYF. DNA for the CDR3: TGTGCCAGCAGTGTATACCTAGCGGGAAACGAGCAGTACTTC.